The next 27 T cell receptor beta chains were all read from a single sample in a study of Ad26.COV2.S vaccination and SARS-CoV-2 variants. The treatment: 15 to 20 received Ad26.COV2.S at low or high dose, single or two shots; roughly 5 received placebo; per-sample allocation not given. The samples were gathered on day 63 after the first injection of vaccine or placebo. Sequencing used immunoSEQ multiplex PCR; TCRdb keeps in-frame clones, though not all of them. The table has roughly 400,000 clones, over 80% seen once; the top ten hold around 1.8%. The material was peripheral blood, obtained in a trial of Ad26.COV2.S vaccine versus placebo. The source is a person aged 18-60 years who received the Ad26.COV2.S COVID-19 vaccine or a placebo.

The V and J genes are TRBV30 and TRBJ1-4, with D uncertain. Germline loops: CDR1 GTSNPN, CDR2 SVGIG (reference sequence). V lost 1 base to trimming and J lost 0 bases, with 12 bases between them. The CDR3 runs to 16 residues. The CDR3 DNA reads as TGTGCCTGGAGTGACGGGAATTTCGCAACTAATGAAAAACTGTTTTTT. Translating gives CAWSDGNFATNEKLFF.

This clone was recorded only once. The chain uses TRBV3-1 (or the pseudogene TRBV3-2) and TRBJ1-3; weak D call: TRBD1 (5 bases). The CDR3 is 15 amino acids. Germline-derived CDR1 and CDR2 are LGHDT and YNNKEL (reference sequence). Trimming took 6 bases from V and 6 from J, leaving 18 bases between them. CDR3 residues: CASRDSGFGVNTIYF. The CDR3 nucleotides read TGTGCCAGCAGGGATTCAGGGTTTGGCGTAAACACCATATATTTT.

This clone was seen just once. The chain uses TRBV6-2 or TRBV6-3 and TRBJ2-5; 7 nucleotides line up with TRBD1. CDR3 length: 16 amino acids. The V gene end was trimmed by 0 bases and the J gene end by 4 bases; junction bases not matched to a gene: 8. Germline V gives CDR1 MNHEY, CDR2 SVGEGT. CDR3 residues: CASSYSTGWKGETQYF. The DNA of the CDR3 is TGTGCCAGCAGTTACTCGACAGGGTGGAAGGGAGAGACCCAGTACTTC.

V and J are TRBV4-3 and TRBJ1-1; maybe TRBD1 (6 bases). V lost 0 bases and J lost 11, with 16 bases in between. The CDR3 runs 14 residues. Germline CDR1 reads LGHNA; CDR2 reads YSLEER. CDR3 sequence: CASSQDWGAAVAFF. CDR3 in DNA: TGCGCCAGCAGCCAAGATTGGGGGGCAGCGGTCGCTTTCTTT.

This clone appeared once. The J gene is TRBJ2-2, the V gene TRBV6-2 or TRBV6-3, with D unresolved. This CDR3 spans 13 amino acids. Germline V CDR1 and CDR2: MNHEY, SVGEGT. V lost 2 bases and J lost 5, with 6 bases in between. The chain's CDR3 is CASSYTETGELFF. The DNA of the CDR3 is TGTGCCAGCAGTTACACAGAGACCGGGGAGCTGTTTTTT.

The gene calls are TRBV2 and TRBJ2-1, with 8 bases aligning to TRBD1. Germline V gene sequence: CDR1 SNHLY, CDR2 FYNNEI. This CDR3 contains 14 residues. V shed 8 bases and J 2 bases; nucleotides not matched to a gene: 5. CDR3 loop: CASEGQDTYNEQFF. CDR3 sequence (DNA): TGTGCCAGCGAGGGACAGGACACCTACAATGAGCAGTTCTTC. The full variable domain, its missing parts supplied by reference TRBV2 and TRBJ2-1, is EPEVTQTPSHQVTQMGQEVILRCVPISNHLYFYWYRQILGQKVEFLVSFYNNEISEKSEIFDDQFSVERPDGSNFTLKIRSTKLEDSAMYFCASEGQDTYNEQFFGPGTRLTVL.

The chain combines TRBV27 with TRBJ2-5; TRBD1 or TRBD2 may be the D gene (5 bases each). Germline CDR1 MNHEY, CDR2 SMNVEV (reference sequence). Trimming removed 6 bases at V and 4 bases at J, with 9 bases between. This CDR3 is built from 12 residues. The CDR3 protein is CASRSGTETQYF. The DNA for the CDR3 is TGTGCCAGCAGATCAGGGACAGAGACCCAGTACTTC.

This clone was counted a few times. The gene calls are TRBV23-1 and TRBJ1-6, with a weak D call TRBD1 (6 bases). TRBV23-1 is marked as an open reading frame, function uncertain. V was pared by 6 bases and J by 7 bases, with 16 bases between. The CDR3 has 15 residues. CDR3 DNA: TGCGCCAGCAGCCCGGAGGGGCAGGGGAATTCACCCCTCCACTTT. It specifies CASSPEGQGNSPLHF.

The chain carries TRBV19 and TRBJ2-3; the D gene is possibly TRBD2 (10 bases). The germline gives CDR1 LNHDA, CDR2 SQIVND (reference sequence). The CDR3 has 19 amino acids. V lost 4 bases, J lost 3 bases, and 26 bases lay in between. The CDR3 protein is CASSRTGEALAGKTDTQYF. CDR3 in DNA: TGTGCCAGTAGTAGGACAGGGGAGGCACTAGCGGGGAAAACAGATACGCAGTATTTT.

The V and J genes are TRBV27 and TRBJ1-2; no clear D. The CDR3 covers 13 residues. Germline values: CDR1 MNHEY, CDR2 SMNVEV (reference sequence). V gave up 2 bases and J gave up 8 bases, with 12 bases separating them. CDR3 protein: CASSLNGFRGYTF. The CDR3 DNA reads TGTGCCAGCAGTTTAAATGGTTTCAGGGGCTACACCTTC.

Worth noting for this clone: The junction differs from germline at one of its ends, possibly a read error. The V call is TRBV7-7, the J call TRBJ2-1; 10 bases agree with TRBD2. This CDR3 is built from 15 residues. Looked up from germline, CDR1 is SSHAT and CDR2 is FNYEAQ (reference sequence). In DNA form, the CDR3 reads TGTGCTAGCAGTCATCCAGCGGGGGGGCGGAATGAGCAGTTCTTC. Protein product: CASSHPAGGRNEQFF.

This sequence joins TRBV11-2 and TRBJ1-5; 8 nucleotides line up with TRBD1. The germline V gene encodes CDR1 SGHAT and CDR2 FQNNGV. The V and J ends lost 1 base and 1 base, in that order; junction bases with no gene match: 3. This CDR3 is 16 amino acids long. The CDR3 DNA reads TGTGCCAGCAGCTTAGTCAGGGGGCAGAGCAATCAGCCCCAGCATTTT. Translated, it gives CASSLVRGQSNQPQHF.

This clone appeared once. Here the CDR3 reads CASSYFPATSGSYNEQFF. The CDR3 DNA reads TGTGCCAGCAGTTACTTCCCCGCGACTAGCGGCTCCTACAATGAGCAGTTCTTC. This rearrangement joins TRBV6-2 or TRBV6-3 to TRBJ2-1; TRBD2 agrees at 9 bases. The CDR3 runs 18 residues. Germline V lookup: CDR1 MNHEY, CDR2 SVGEGT. The ends lost 1 base at V and 0 bases at J; junction bases unmatched: 7.

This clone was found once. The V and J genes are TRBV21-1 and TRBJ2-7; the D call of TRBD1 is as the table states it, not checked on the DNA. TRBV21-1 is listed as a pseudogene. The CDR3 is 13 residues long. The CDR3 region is CASSLRVSYEQYF. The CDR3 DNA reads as TGTGCCAGCAGCCTCAGGGTTTCCTACGAGCAGTACTTC.

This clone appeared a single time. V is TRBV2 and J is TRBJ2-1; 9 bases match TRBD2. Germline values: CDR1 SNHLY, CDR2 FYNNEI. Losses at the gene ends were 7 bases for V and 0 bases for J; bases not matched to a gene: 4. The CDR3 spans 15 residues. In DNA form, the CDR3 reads TGTGCCAGCAAGCCTAGCGGGATCTCCTACAATGAGCAGTTCTTC. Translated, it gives CASKPSGISYNEQFF.

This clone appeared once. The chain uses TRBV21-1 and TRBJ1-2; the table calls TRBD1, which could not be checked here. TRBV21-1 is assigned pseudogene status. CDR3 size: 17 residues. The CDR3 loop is CASSFRDRSTINYGYTF. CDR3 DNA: TGTGCCAGCAGTTTCCGGGACAGATCAACGATAAACTATGGCTACACCTTC.

The CDR3 loop is CASSRPGTSASPTQYF. As DNA, the CDR3 is TGTGCCAGCAGCCGGCCCGGGACTAGCGCTTCTCCCACGCAGTATTTT. The chain uses TRBV5-4 and TRBJ2-3, with 10 bases aligning to TRBD2. The CDR3 runs to 16 residues. Per the germline V gene, CDR1 is SGHNT and CDR2 is YYREEE (reference sequence). The V gene end was trimmed by 4 bases and the J gene end by 9 bases; junction bases not matched to a gene: 14.

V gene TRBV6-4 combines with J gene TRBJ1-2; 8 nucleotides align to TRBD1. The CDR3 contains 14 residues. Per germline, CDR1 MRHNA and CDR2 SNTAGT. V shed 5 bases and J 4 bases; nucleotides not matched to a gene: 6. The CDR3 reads CASSRTTGGYGYTF. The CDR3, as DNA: TGTGCCAGCAGTAGGACCACAGGGGGCTATGGCTACACCTTC.

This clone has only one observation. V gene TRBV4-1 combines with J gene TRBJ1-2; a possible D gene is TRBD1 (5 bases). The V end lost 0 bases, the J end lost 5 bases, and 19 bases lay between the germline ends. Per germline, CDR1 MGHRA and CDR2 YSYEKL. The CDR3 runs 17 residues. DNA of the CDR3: TGCGCCAGCAGCCAAGACCTTACAGGAATGAGTGTGTATGGCTACACCTTC. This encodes CASSQDLTGMSVYGYTF.

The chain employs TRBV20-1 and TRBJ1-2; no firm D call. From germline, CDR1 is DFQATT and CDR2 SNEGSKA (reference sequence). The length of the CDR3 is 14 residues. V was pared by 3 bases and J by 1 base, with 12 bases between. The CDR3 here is CSASGRRNNYGYTF. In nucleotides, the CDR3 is TGCAGTGCTAGTGGCAGAAGAAATAACTATGGCTACACCTTC.

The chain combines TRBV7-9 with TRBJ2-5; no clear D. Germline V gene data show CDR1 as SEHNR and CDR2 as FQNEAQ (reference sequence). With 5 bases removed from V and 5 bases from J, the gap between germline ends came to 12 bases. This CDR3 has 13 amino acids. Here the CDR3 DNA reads TGTGCCAGCAGCGTCCGCGGTATCGAGACCCAGTACTTC. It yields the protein CASSVRGIETQYF.

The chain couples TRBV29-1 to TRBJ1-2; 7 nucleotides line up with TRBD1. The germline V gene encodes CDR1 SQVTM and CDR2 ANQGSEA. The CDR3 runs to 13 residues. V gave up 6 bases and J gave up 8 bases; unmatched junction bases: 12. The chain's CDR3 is CSVTGTESWGYTF. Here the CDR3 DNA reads TGCAGCGTGACCGGGACAGAGTCTTGGGGCTACACCTTC.

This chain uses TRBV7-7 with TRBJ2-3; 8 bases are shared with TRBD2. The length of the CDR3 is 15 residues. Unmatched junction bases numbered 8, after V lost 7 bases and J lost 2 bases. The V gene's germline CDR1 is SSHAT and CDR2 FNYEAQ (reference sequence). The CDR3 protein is CASIYGGVPTDTQYF. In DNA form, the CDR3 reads TGTGCCAGCATCTACGGGGGGGTTCCCACAGATACGCAGTATTTT.

CDR3 in amino acids: CATIWGQYEKLFF. The CDR3 DNA reads TGTGCCACCATATGGGGGCAATACGAAAAACTGTTTTTT. This rearrangement joins TRBV15 to TRBJ1-4, with a possible D match to TRBD1 (6 bases). Germline V CDR1 and CDR2: LNHNV, YYDKDF (reference sequence). Trimming stripped 7 bases from V and 8 bases from J, with 14 bases between. This CDR3 has 13 residues.

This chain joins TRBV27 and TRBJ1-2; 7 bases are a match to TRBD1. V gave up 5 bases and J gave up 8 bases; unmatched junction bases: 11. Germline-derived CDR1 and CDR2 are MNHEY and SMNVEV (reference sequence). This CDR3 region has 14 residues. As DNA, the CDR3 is TGTGCCAGCAGTCCCCAGGGGGTCCTTAGGGGCTACACCTTC. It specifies CASSPQGVLRGYTF.

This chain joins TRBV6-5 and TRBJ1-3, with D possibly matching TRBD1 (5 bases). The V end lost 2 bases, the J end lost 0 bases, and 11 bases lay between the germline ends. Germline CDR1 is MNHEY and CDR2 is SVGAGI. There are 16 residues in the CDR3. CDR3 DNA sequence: TGTGCCAGCAGTTACGGGGCCAGTCACTCTGGAAACACCATATATTTT. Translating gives CASSYGASHSGNTIYF.

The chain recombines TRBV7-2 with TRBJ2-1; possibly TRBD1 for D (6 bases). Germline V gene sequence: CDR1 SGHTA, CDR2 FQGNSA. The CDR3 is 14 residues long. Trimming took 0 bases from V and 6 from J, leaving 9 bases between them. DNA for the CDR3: TGTGCCAGCAGCTTAGCACCCAGGGGCAATGAGCAGTTCTTC. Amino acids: CASSLAPRGNEQFF.